This T cell receptor beta chain was sequenced in a study of T cell changes during pregnancy in multiple sclerosis. The CDR3 is 13 residues long. With V trimmed by 5 bases and J by 5 bases, 8 bases remained unmatched. Germline CDR1 SQVTM, CDR2 ANQGSEA. This clone was seen a handful of times. Profiling relied on immunoSEQ multiplex PCR, and the TCRdb table lists in-frame clones only, not all of them. The table shows fewer than 45,000 clones, with around 93% occurring only once. The clonotype was recovered from a female donor with multiple sclerosis, enrolled in a pregnancy study. The sample here was CD4+ T cells from peripheral blood mononuclear cells, taken in the third trimester of pregnancy. This rearrangement joins TRBV29-1 to TRBJ1-1, with TRBD1 identical over 7 bases. DNA of the CDR3: TGCAGCGTTCTGAGGGGGCGAGGGACTGAAGCTTTCTTT. This encodes CSVLRGRGTEAFF.